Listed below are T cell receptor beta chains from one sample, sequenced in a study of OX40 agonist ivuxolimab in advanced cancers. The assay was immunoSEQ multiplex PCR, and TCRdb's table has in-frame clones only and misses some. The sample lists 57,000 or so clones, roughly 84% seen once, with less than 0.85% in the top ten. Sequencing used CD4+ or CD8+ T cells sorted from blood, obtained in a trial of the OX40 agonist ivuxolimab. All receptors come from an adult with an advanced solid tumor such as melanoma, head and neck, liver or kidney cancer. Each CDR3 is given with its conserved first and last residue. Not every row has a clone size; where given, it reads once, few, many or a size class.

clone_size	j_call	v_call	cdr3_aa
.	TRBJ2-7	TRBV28	CAISKQGFNYEQYF
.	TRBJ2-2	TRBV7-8	CASSLRDITNTGELFF
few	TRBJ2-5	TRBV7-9	CASSRWETQYF
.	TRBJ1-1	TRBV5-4	CASSFTGALDTEAFF
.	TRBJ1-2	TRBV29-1	CSVVAGGSYGYTF
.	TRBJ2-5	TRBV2	CASSPNVGQETQYF
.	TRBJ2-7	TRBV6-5	CASSYLQEGPYEQYF
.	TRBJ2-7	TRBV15	CATKGVGNEQYF
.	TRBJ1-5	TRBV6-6	CASSRQGDQPQHF
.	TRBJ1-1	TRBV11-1	CASSPNDYEAFF
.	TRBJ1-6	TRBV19	CASSTGPLASSYNSPLHF
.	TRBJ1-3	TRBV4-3	CASSQDGGSTIYF
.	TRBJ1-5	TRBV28	CASSFANNQPQHF
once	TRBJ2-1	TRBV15	CATRQGLGETNEQFF
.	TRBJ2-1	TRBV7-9	CASSLGGAARNEQFF
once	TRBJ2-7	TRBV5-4	CASSRLYEQYF
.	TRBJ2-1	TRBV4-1	CASSLYGRSSYNEQFF
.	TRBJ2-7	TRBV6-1	CASSEVERGWGSSYEQYF
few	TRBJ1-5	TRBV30	CAWSVQSGGSQPQHF
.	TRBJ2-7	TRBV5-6	CASSAGALSGEQYF
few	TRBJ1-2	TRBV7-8	CASSPRGTYGYTF
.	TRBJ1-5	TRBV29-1	CSVGQGNDQPQHF
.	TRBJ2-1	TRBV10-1	CASPPRDNEQFF
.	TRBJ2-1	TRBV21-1	CASSKLTGWVLYEQFF
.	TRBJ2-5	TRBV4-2	CASSQPSGGQETQYF
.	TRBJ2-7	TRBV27	CASIARDRGTYEQYF
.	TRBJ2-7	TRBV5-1	CASSWTPGQGAREQYF
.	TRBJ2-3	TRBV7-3	CASSLNTGGETDTQYF
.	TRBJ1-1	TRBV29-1	CSVGYPRIGEAFF
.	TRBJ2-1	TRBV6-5	CASSTGGAYNEQFF
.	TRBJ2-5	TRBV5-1	CASSPQTSGSYETQYF
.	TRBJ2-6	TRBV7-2	CASSLQASDNVLTF
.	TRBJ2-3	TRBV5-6	CASSLVHSLGTDTQYF
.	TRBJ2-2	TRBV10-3	CAIRADREVGELFF
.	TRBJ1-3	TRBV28	CASSEQGGGNTIYF
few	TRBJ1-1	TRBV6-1	CASRKTGNTEAFF
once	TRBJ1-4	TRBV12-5	CASGLRGQSNEKLFF
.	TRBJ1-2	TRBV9	CASSVGRGRERYGYTF
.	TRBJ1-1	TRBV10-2	CASRWGVNTEAFF
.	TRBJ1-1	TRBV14	CASSRGDRGLTEAFF
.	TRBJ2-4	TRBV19	CASSMEDIQYF
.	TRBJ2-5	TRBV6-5	CASRVRETQYF
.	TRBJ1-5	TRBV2	CASSEGGASQPQHF
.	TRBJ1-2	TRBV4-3	CASSHPGQVSNYGYTF
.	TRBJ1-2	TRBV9	CASSVEGQGLSGYTF
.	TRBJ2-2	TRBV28	CASSSTYTGELFF
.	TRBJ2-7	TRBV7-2	CASSQSGGGGNEQYF
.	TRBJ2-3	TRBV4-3	CASSQDNWGDTDTQYF
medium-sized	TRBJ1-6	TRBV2	CASSPTPGSPLHF
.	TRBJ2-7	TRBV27	CASRLAGTGYEQYF
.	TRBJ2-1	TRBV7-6	CASNRVGEGEQFF
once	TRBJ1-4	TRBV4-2	CASSQDRKGLGSNEKLFF
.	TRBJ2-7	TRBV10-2	CASSRGLAGHYEQYF
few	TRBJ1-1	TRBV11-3	CASSLEGGTEAFF